This T cell receptor beta chain was retrieved from a study of T cells of healthy individuals. MiXCR, run by TCRdb on the 5' RACE reads, gives a single entry per CDR3 protein. This table holds 63,000 or so distinct CDR3 sequences, around 16% found once. The V gene end was trimmed by 0 bases and the J gene end by 11 bases; junction bases not matched to a gene: 5. This CDR3 comprises 13 residues. CDR1 MNHEY and CDR2 SMNVEV come from the germline V gene (reference sequence). This receptor was taken from a human donor in good health. This chain links TRBV27 with TRBJ1-1; the match to TRBD1 covers 8 bases. The CDR3 DNA is TGTGCCAGCAGTTTATCGCGGACAGGGTCGGCTTTCTTT. Protein sequence: CASSLSRTGSAFF.